This is a list of T cell receptor beta chains from one sample in a study of graft-versus-host responses after intestinal transplantation. Produced via immunoSEQ multiplex PCR; TCRdb's table is partial and in-frame only. The repertoire has 95,000 to 100,000 clones, around 88% of them found once; the top ten carry more than 1.4%. This sample comprised PBMCs, obtained 255 days after intestinal transplant. These receptors were taken from a human patient who received an intestinal transplant, so some T cells may come from the graft donor. The CDR3 runs from the conserved cysteine through the conserved F or W. The order of the fields is clone size, V gene, J gene, D gene, CDR3 protein, CDR3 DNA. D genes are given only for firm matches. Size tells how often a clone was seen (once, few, many) or the class of an expanded clone, and some rows leave it out.

-	TRBV2	TRBJ2-5	TRBD2	CANSMGLAETQYF	TGTGCCAACTCAATGGGACTAGCGGAGACCCAGTACTTC
once	TRBV18	TRBJ1-1	-	CASSPGQNTEAFF	TGTGCCAGCTCGCCCGGACAGAACACTGAAGCTTTCTTT
-	TRBV2	TRBJ2-3	TRBD1	CASRLGGTGSDTQYF	TGTGCCAGCAGATTGGGCGGGACAGGATCAGATACGCAGTATTTT
-	TRBV6-6	TRBJ2-2	TRBD2	CATRLAISNTGELFF	TGTGCCACCAGACTAGCGATCTCGAACACCGGGGAGCTGTTTTTT
-	TRBV18	TRBJ2-3	TRBD1	CASSPRAGGDKQYF	TGTGCCAGCTCACCAAGGGCAGGGGGCGACAAGCAGTATTTT
-	TRBV7-9	TRBJ1-5	TRBD1	CASSSSRTGAGQPQHF	TGTGCCAGCAGCTCCTCCCGGACAGGGGCAGGACAGCCCCAGCATTTT
-	TRBV5-5	TRBJ1-4	TRBD1	CASSRTGLATNEKLFF	TGTGCCAGCAGCCGGACAGGGCTTGCAACTAATGAAAAACTGTTTTTT
once	TRBV28	TRBJ1-5	-	CASSLPNHGRGNQPQHF	TGTGCCAGCAGTTTGCCGAACCACGGACGGGGCAATCAGCCCCAGCATTTT
once	TRBV11-2	TRBJ2-7	-	CASSLVGGGPVYEQYF	TGTGCCAGCAGCTTAGTTGGGGGAGGCCCCGTCTACGAGCAGTACTTC
-	TRBV5-4	TRBJ2-2	TRBD1	CASSQIRDSNTGELFF	TGTGCCAGCAGCCAAATCCGGGACAGCAACACCGGGGAGCTGTTTTTT
-	TRBV6-5	TRBJ2-1	-	CASSYFASGSGLGQFF	TGTGCCAGCAGTTACTTTGCCTCTGGGTCGGGCCTGGGGCAGTTCTTC
-	TRBV9	TRBJ2-3	TRBD2	CASSKGLAGASLTDTQYF	TGTGCCAGCAGCAAAGGACTAGCGGGAGCCTCCCTCACAGATACGCAGTATTTT
-	TRBV6-4	TRBJ2-3	TRBD2	CASSDRLAGGGDTQYF	TGTGCCAGCAGTGACCGACTAGCGGGTGGCGGAGATACGCAGTATTTT
-	TRBV28	TRBJ2-5	TRBD2	CASSPTSGVKQTQYF	TGTGCCAGCAGTCCGACTAGCGGAGTTAAACAGACCCAGTACTTC
-	TRBV18	TRBJ2-3	-	CASSSRDTQYF	TGTGCCAGCTCATCCAGAGATACGCAGTATTTT
-	TRBV18	TRBJ1-2	-	CASSPGPFYGYTF	TGTGCCAGCTCACCCGGACCGTTCTATGGCTACACCTTC
-	TRBV29-1	TRBJ1-2	-	CSVEDIGGRVSGYTF	TGCAGCGTTGAAGATATCGGGGGCAGGGTGTCTGGCTACACCTTC
-	TRBV27	TRBJ2-4	TRBD1	CASSLQDRANIQYF	TGTGCCAGCAGTTTACAGGACAGGGCAAACATTCAGTACTTC
-	TRBV7-2	TRBJ1-3	-	CASSVDGISGNTIYF	TGTGCCAGCAGCGTCGACGGGATCTCTGGAAACACCATATATTTT
once	TRBV15	TRBJ2-3	-	CATSRAKSDTQYF	TGTGCCACCAGCAGAGCAAAGAGCGATACGCAGTATTTT
-	TRBV5-1	TRBJ2-1	TRBD2	CASSLGQRGDNEQFF	TGCGCCAGCAGCTTGGGGCAACGGGGGGACAATGAGCAGTTCTTC
-	TRBV6-4	TRBJ2-3	TRBD2	CASSDSRGADTQYF	TGTGCCAGCAGTGACTCGCGGGGGGCAGATACGCAGTATTTT
-	TRBV27	TRBJ2-3	-	CASSLGGAYLTTDTQYF	TGTGCCAGCAGTTTAGGGGGTGCGTACCTTACCACAGATACGCAGTATTTT
once	TRBV6-1	TRBJ2-4	-	CASSRVGLRVIQYF	TGTGCCAGCAGCCGCGTGGGGCTTCGGGTCATTCAGTACTTC
-	TRBV28	TRBJ1-1	-	CASRGNTEAFF	TGTGCCAGCAGGGGGAACACTGAAGCTTTCTTT
-	TRBV19	TRBJ1-2	-	CASSKAGSYGYTF	TGTGCCAGTAGTAAGGCAGGGAGCTATGGCTACACCTTC
-	TRBV4-3	TRBJ2-2	-	CASSQASHNTGELFF	TGCGCCAGCAGCCAAGCGTCACACAACACCGGGGAGCTGTTTTTT
once	TRBV27	TRBJ1-6	-	CASSLISYSPLHF	TGTGCCAGCAGTTTAATAAGTTATTCACCCCTCCACTTT
-	TRBV5-1	TRBJ1-4	-	CASSLGLINEKLFF	TGCGCCAGCAGCTTAGGGCTGATTAATGAAAAACTGTTTTTT
-	TRBV30	TRBJ1-2	-	CAWSMGTKWGGYTF	TGTGCCTGGAGTATGGGTACAAAGTGGGGGGGCTACACCTTC
-	TRBV14	TRBJ2-5	-	CASSQDKVLETQYF	TGTGCCAGCAGCCAAGATAAGGTCTTAGAGACCCAGTACTTC
-	TRBV28	TRBJ1-1	-	CASSLEGEAFF	TGTGCCAGCAGTTTAGAGGGGGAAGCTTTCTTT
-	TRBV4-1	TRBJ2-7	TRBD2	CASSQGRFLAGGYYEQYF	TGCGCCAGCAGCCAAGGACGATTTCTAGCGGGAGGGTACTACGAGCAGTACTTC
-	TRBV7-8	TRBJ2-2	TRBD1	CASSPGAGGNGELFF	TGTGCCAGCAGTCCAGGGGCAGGGGGCAACGGGGAGCTGTTTTTT
-	TRBV4-1	TRBJ2-3	TRBD2	CASSGTGGGADTQYF	TGCGCCAGCAGCGGAACGGGCGGGGGGGCAGATACGCAGTATTTT
once	TRBV9	TRBJ1-2	TRBD1	CASSRDGTVANYGYTF	TGTGCCAGCAGCCGAGACGGGACAGTGGCTAACTATGGCTACACCTTC
once	TRBV2	TRBJ2-5	TRBD1	CASRTGAETQYF	TGTGCCAGCAGGACAGGGGCAGAGACCCAGTACTTC
-	TRBV5-1	TRBJ1-1	TRBD1	CASSLQPGTDRAFF	TGCGCCAGCAGCTTACAACCGGGGACAGACCGTGCTTTCTTT
-	TRBV15	TRBJ2-7	-	CATSRTLTNYEQYF	TGTGCCACCAGCAGAACACTCACGAACTACGAGCAGTACTTC
-	TRBV2	TRBJ1-4	TRBD1	CATRTGGGATNEKLFF	TGTGCCACAAGGACAGGGGGAGGCGCAACTAATGAAAAACTGTTTTTT
-	TRBV7-9	TRBJ2-1	-	CASGPNAGNEQFF	TGTGCCAGCGGACCGAACGCTGGGAATGAGCAGTTCTTC
-	TRBV28	TRBJ2-2	-	CASSLGTLNTGELFF	TGTGCCAGCAGTTTAGGGACACTGAACACCGGGGAGCTGTTTTTT
once	TRBV7-2	TRBJ2-3	-	CASSRRSGSTDTQYF	TGTGCCAGCAGCCGGAGAAGTGGGTCGACAGATACGCAGTATTTT
-	TRBV7-9	TRBJ1-3	TRBD1	CASSFGQGVGNTIYF	TGTGCCAGCAGCTTTGGACAGGGCGTCGGAAACACCATATATTTT
-	TRBV27	TRBJ1-1	-	CASSRFETMNTEAFF	TGTGCCAGCAGTCGCTTCGAGACAATGAACACTGAAGCTTTCTTT
once	TRBV5-4	TRBJ1-3	TRBD1	CASSLGGTGSAGNTIYF	TGTGCCAGCAGCTTGGGGGGGACAGGGAGTGCGGGAAACACCATATATTTT
few	TRBV18	TRBJ2-1	-	CASSPPGLPTLYNEQFF	TGTGCCAGCTCACCACCGGGACTCCCTACTCTATACAATGAGCAGTTCTTC
-	TRBV5-4	TRBJ1-2	-	CASSFGSRDGYTF	TGTGCCAGCAGCTTCGGGAGTCGGGATGGCTACACCTTC